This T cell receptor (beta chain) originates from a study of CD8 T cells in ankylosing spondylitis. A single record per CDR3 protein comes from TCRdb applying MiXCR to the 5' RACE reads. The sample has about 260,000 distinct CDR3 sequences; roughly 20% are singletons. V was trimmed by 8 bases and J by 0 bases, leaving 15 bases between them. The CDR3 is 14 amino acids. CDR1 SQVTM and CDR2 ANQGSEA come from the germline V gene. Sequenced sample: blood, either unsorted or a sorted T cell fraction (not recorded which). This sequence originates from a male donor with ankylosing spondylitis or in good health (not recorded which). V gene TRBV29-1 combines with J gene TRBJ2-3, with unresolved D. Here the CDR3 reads CSTASGTSTDTQYF. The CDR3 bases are TGCAGCACAGCTAGTGGAACTAGCACAGATACGCAGTATTTT.